This TCR beta chain is drawn from a study of blood T cell repertoires in COVID-19 (dated by TCRdb to 2020 to 2022). Concerning the study at large: Collaborator samples came from the United States, Italy and Spain and covered acute and convalescent phases of COVID-19. The samples were drawn from two sources: the first 160 participants of the ongoing ImmuneRACE study, and 1,200 or so subjects contributed by 6 global collaborators. The sample metadata nearly always contained a de-identified subject ID, COVID-19 status, age in years and sex. Where HLA class I and class II types were available, the types were taken from metadata supplied by the sample provider, not from assay-based typing. The repertoires were released in a freely available public database intended as a resource for research on the immune response to SARS-CoV-2. The dataset comprised deeply sampled blood TCRbeta repertoires from subjects exposed to, actively infected with, or recovered from COVID-19. The prospective study material was composed of cDNA or gDNA derived from T cells, B-cell-depleted T cells, or PBMCs. Broad study findings and their caveats: How much clinical and demographic metadata was included differed by source and by participant, and the metadata was provided uncurated.

At one collaborating source in Seattle, patients were enrolled during active infection and were followed longitudinally through the course of disease. Each collaborating institution followed its own protocols to collect whole blood in K2EDTA tubes. For TCRbeta analysis, collaborator samples were shipped as frozen whole blood, as isolated PBMCs, or as DNA extracted from either sample type. The CDR3 covers 14 residues, taking in both the cysteine and the phenylalanine. Just CDR3 DNA is preserved here, 42 bases in frame from base 1. V is cut by 1 base and J by 0 bases, and the space between the germline ends is 5 bases. CDR1 and CDR2 are read off the germline V gene as SGHRS and YFSETQ. TCRbeta CDR3 regions were amplified from genomic DNA by means of the immunoSEQ Assay, a bias-controlled multiplex PCR. The study's own analysis went as follows. Nucleated cell counts per sample were estimated from amplification of reference gene primers within the assay. Sequence reads were collapsed and filtered to measure the absolute abundance of every unique TCRbeta CDR3 rearrangement. Productive Simpson clonality was computed per sample as the square root of Simpson's diversity index over productive rearrangements. In its TCRdb copy, this immuneACCESS table keeps in-frame sequences only and misses some clones. Where compared with another copy, unresolved V genes explain less than half of these, and the others have no known cause. Clone size and V and J calls were adopted from that table, with D and trimming inferred from the DNA. The sample includes 150,000 to 190,000 clones, with more than 75% observed a single time. Of the sample, roughly 8% is held by the ten largest clones.

For this clone: The antigen it binds to is not known. Base quality data are lacking; no much larger clone is found one base away.

This receptor was taken from a woman in her sixties with COVID-19, enrolled during active disease. Sequenced material: peripheral blood. This chain joins TRBV5-1 to TRBJ2-1, with the D gene not confidently named. Read as DNA, the sequence is TGCGCCAGCAGCTTGAGTAGCTCCTACAATGAGCAGTTCTTC. This gives the protein CASSLSSSYNEQFF.